These 28 T cell receptor beta chains share one sample of origin, sequenced in a study of identical twins. TCRdb fed the 5' RACE reads into MiXCR, producing one record per CDR3 protein. Of just under 650,000 distinct CDR3 sequences listed, around 7.4% are singletons. This sample also appeared in a second study, on yellow fever vaccine responses in identical twins.

The sample consisted of PBMCs. The source is a woman aged 18-29 years in good health.

This clonotype was detected many times. The genes are TRBV6-5 and TRBJ1-2, with 9 bases that match TRBD1. This CDR3 region has 16 residues. The germline V gene has CDR1 MNHEY and CDR2 SVGAGI. The V segment lost 0 bases and the J segment 6 bases; nucleotides outside the gene matches: 8. The CDR3 loop is CASSYSMTGTGNGYTF. CDR3 in DNA: TGTGCCAGCAGTTACTCGATGACCGGGACAGGGAATGGCTACACCTTC.

With regard to this clonotype: A much larger clone lies a single base off, so this may be a read error. The chain combines TRBV7-8 with TRBJ2-7, with TRBD2 matching over 7 bases. There are 15 residues in the CDR3. Trimming at V came to 2 bases and at J to 4 bases, leaving 8 bases not matched to a gene. In germline, CDR1 is SGHVS, CDR2 FQNEAQ. The CDR3 loop is CASSLRRDYSYEQYV. Here the CDR3 DNA reads TGTGCCAGCAGCTTAAGGAGGGACTACTCATACGAGCAGTACGTC.

This chain connects TRBV15 to TRBJ1-1; no clear D gene. The CDR3 contains 13 residues. V shed 0 bases and J shed 5 bases, with 7 bases lying between them. Germline CDR1 and CDR2: LNHNV and YYDKDF (reference sequence). The CDR3 region is CATSRDRWTEAFF. CDR3 nucleotide sequence: TGTGCCACCAGCAGAGATAGGTGGACTGAAGCTTTCTTT.

This clonotype turned up a few times. The rearrangement joins TRBV10-1 to TRBJ1-1, with TRBD1 identical over 7 bases. The germline V gene encodes CDR1 WNHNN and CDR2 SYGVQD (reference sequence). The length of the CDR3 is 15 residues. The V segment lost 6 bases and the J segment 1 base; nucleotides outside the gene matches: 8. The CDR3 DNA sequence: TGCGCCAGCAGCCCTACTCGGACAGGGAACACTGAAGCTTTCTTT. Its translation is CASSPTRTGNTEAFF.

The V and J genes are TRBV25-1 and TRBJ2-1; D is possibly TRBD2 (6 bases). V lost 0 bases and J 0 bases, leaving 6 bases between the germline ends. The CDR3 contains 15 residues. Per the germline V gene, CDR1 is MGHDK and CDR2 is SYGVNS. In DNA, the CDR3 is TGTGCCAGCAGTGAATACGGGGGCTCCTACAATGAGCAGTTCTTC. Translating it yields CASSEYGGSYNEQFF. The entire variable domain, with the rest obtained from reference TRBV25-1 and TRBJ2-1, is as follows: EADIYQTPRYLVIGTGKKITLECSQTMGHDKMYWYQQDPGMELHLIHYSYGVNSTEKGDLSSESTVSRIRTEHFPLTLESARPSHTSQYLCASSEYGGSYNEQFFGPGTRLTVL.

This clonotype was detected a few times. J is TRBJ1-2 and V is TRBV12-3 or TRBV12-4; D uncertain. This CDR3 contains 16 residues. Trimming pared 3 bases from V and 2 bases from J, leaving 16 bases between. The CDR3 protein is CASSFGQANLNYGYTF. The CDR3 nucleotides are TGTGCCAGCAGTTTCGGGCAGGCGAACTTAAACTATGGCTACACCTTC.

This clonotype came up a few times. The CDR3 region has the DNA TGTGCCAGCAGCTTAGAGGTGGGGGGACATGAGCAGTTCTTC. It codes for CASSLEVGGHEQFF. The J gene is TRBJ2-1, the V gene TRBV11-3; D might be TRBD2 (6 bases). The V and J ends lost 0 bases and 8 bases respectively, with 11 bases between them. CDR1 is SGHNT, CDR2 YENEEA, per germline. There are 14 residues in the CDR3.

This clonotype was counted a few times. V usage is TRBV29-1 and J usage is TRBJ2-5, with D perhaps matching TRBD1 or TRBD2 (5 bases each). This CDR3 is built from 13 residues. Germline assignment: CDR1 SQVTM and CDR2 ANQGSEA. V lost 7 bases and J lost 5, with 17 bases in between. This chain's CDR3 is CSALGRREETQYF. The DNA of the CDR3 is TGCAGCGCCCTAGGGCGCAGGGAGGAGACCCAGTACTTC.

This chain connects TRBV20-1 to TRBJ2-1, with TRBD1 identical over 10 bases. V trimming: 5 bases; J trimming: 0 bases; junction bases outside the gene matches: 10. Germline V gene lookup returns CDR1 DFQATT and CDR2 SNEGSKA (reference sequence). The CDR3 extends over 17 amino acids. In nucleotides, the CDR3 is TGCAGTGCTCCTGGGACAGGGGATATTTACTCCTACAATGAGCAGTTCTTC. Protein sequence: CSAPGTGDIYSYNEQFF.

This clonotype has just a few counts. The chain couples TRBV3-1 to TRBJ1-6, with a weak D call TRBD1 (5 bases). Trimming stripped 2 bases from V and 10 bases from J, with 15 bases between. This CDR3 has 15 residues. Germline CDR1 and CDR2: LGHDT and YNNKEL (reference sequence). In DNA form, the CDR3 reads TGTGCCAGCAGCCAAATTAGCGGGAGGGGATCACCCCTCCACTTT. Its translation: CASSQISGRGSPLHF.

V is TRBV12-3 or TRBV12-4 and J is TRBJ2-3; no definite D call. V lost 2 bases to trimming and J lost 3 bases, with 9 bases between them. The CDR3 runs to 14 residues. In nucleotides, the CDR3 is TGTGCCAGCAGTTTACTGAGCCATACAGATACGCAGTATTTT. Translated: CASSLLSHTDTQYF.

This clonotype was counted at least ten times. The V call is TRBV29-1, the J call TRBJ2-2; tentative D call: TRBD1 (6 bases). CDR3 length: 15 residues. The germline V gene encodes CDR1 SQVTM and CDR2 ANQGSEA. The V gene lost 1 base and the J gene lost 1 base, with 10 bases spanning the gap. CDR3 loop: CSVEVGTQNTGELFF. The CDR3 nucleotides read TGCAGCGTTGAAGTAGGGACACAGAACACCGGGGAGCTGTTTTTT.

In its sample, this clonotype was seen many times. The rearrangement joins TRBV3-1 to TRBJ1-5; maybe TRBD1 (5 bases). There are 13 residues in the CDR3. V was cut by 5 bases and J by 7 bases, with 12 bases left in between. Germline V gene data show CDR1 as LGHDT and CDR2 as YNNKEL (reference sequence). The DNA of the CDR3 is TGTGCCAGCAGCTTCCGCCGGGACCAGCCCCAGCATTTT. Amino acids: CASSFRRDQPQHF.

This clonotype turned up a few times. The chain carries TRBV20-1 and TRBJ2-1; tentative D call: TRBD2 (5 bases). Trimming took 7 bases from V and 7 from J, leaving 14 bases between them. This CDR3 region has 12 residues. Per the germline V gene, CDR1 is DFQATT and CDR2 is SNEGSKA (reference sequence). Written as DNA, the CDR3 is TGCAGTGGCTTGCGCGGCGGGAATGAGCAGTTCTTC. Amino acids: CSGLRGGNEQFF.

This clonotype was counted at least ten times. This chain uses TRBV5-1 with TRBJ1-4, with D uncertain. The V end lost 2 bases, the J end lost 8 bases, and 13 bases lay between the germline ends. Per germline, CDR1 SGHRS and CDR2 YFSETQ. The CDR3 consists of 14 residues. CDR3 nucleotide sequence: TGCGCCAGCAGCTTAAGGGCAGCGGAGGAAAAACTGTTTTTT. This translates into CASSLRAAEEKLFF.

The genes are TRBV20-1 and TRBJ1-1; D gene ambiguous. The germline CDR1 and CDR2 sequences are DFQATT and SNEGSKA (reference sequence). There are 12 residues in the CDR3. V gave up 3 bases and J gave up 1 base, with 6 bases separating them. The CDR3 nucleotides read TGCAGTGCTAGGGCAAGGAACACTGAAGCTTTCTTT. Its protein product is CSARARNTEAFF.

This clonotype was seen repeatedly, ten times or more. CDR3 sequence: CASSLGVQPQHF. The CDR3 DNA reads as TGTGCCAGCAGCTTAGGGGTTCAGCCCCAGCATTTT. The V call is TRBV7-6, the J call TRBJ1-5; D gene uncertain. V was pared by 1 base and J by 6 bases, with 4 bases between. Germline-derived CDR1 and CDR2 are SGHVS and FNYEAQ. This CDR3 has 12 amino acids.

This clonotype was observed a few times. The chain uses TRBV11-2 and TRBJ1-6; weak D call: TRBD1 (5 bases). Germline V CDR1 and CDR2: SGHAT, FQNNGV. Trimming took 5 bases from V and 7 from J, leaving 12 bases between them. This CDR3 has 14 amino acids. For the CDR3, the DNA is TGTGCCAGCAGCGCGAGACAGACGAATTCACCCCTCCACTTT. Translated: CASSARQTNSPLHF.

At least ten counts were recorded for this clonotype. The V call is TRBV20-1, the J call TRBJ1-2; 7 nucleotides align to TRBD1. Germline V gives CDR1 DFQATT, CDR2 SNEGSKA (reference sequence). CDR3 length: 15 amino acids. Germline trimming cut 5 bases from V and 0 bases from J; bases unmatched to any gene: 9. The CDR3 sequence: CSAGGTASTNYGYTF. Here the CDR3 DNA reads TGCAGTGCTGGAGGGACAGCCAGTACTAACTATGGCTACACCTTC.

This clonotype appeared many times. The chain recombines TRBV28 with TRBJ2-1; D may be TRBD1 (6 bases). The CDR3 is made up of 15 amino acids. Between the trimmed V and J ends, which lost 3 bases and 7 bases, there was a span of 16 bases. CDR1 is MDHEN, CDR2 SYDVKM, per germline. This chain's CDR3 is CASSFPLGGPNEQFF. The DNA of the CDR3 is TGTGCCAGCAGTTTCCCGTTAGGGGGTCCGAATGAGCAGTTCTTC.

Many counts were recorded for this clonotype. V is TRBV5-1 and J is TRBJ1-4; D is undetermined. Germline CDR1 reads SGHRS; CDR2 reads YFSETQ. CDR3 length equals 13 residues. The germline V and J ends were trimmed by 3 bases and 8 bases, with 11 bases remaining between them. CDR3: CASSSLVEEKLFF. CDR3 in DNA: TGCGCCAGCAGCTCCCTAGTGGAGGAAAAACTGTTTTTT.

This chain links TRBV21-1 with TRBJ2-3; the table's D call, TRBD2, has no DNA check behind it. TRBV21-1 is termed a pseudogene. The CDR3 contains 18 residues. As DNA, the CDR3 is TGTGCCAGCAGCAAATGGAGCGGGAGGGCCTCGGGCACAGATACGCAGTATTTT. Its translation: CASSKWSGRASGTDTQYF.

V and J are TRBV5-1 and TRBJ2-5; TRBD2 agrees at 12 bases. The CDR3 has 18 amino acids. With V trimmed by 4 bases and J by 2 bases, 12 bases remained unmatched. Per germline, CDR1 SGHRS and CDR2 YFSETQ. DNA for the CDR3: TGCGCCAGCAGCCCCTCTCCGACTAGCGGGGGCCTTCAAGAGACCCAGTACTTC. This sequence encodes CASSPSPTSGGLQETQYF.

The table lists this clonotype with a count of one. The rearrangement joins TRBV28 to TRBJ2-2, with 8 bases matching TRBD1. Germline lookup yields CDR1 MDHEN and CDR2 SYDVKM. V gave up 8 bases and J gave up 5 bases; unmatched junction bases: 19. This CDR3 contains 18 residues. CDR3 nucleotide sequence: TGTGCCAGCTTAAGCCCCGGGACAGGAGGATTCTATACCGGGGAGCTGTTTTTT. Translating gives CASLSPGTGGFYTGELFF.

The table lists this clonotype with many counts. The chain links TRBV27 to TRBJ2-1, with a tentative D call TRBD2 (6 bases). V was pared by 5 bases and J by 10 bases, with 18 bases between. Germline V gene data show CDR1 as MNHEY and CDR2 as SMNVEV (reference sequence). This CDR3 has 14 residues. DNA for the CDR3: TGTGCCAGCAGTCTCCGGGACTTCGGTCTGGAGCAGTTCTTC. Its protein product is CASSLRDFGLEQFF.

The chain combines TRBV29-1 with TRBJ2-1, with D perhaps TRBD2 (6 bases). V was clipped by 0 bases and J by 4 bases, with 19 bases between them. The CDR3 length is 17 residues. Germline V gene data show CDR1 as SQVTM and CDR2 as ANQGSEA. The CDR3 nucleotides are TGCAGCGTTGAAGATCTCGTCCGGGAGCCCTCATACAATGAGCAGTTCTTC. Residues: CSVEDLVREPSYNEQFF.

This clonotype has only a few counts. The chain employs TRBV7-9 and TRBJ1-4; maybe TRBD1 (6 bases). Per germline, CDR1 SEHNR and CDR2 FQNEAQ (reference sequence). The V and J ends lost 4 bases and 8 bases respectively, with 20 bases between them. The CDR3 consists of 16 residues. CDR3 amino acids: CASSSPGGQGGEKLFF. CDR3 DNA sequence: TGTGCCAGCAGCTCCCCTGGGGGGCAGGGTGGAGAAAAACTGTTTTTT.

This clonotype was picked up one time. J is TRBJ2-6 and V is TRBV7-8; TRBD1 is a possible D gene (6 bases). The CDR3 is made up of 19 amino acids. Trimming took off 8 bases at V and 0 bases at J, with 23 bases between the two ends. From germline, CDR1 is SGHVS and CDR2 FQNEAQ. CDR3: CASGSRSGVTTSGANVLTF. In nucleotides, the CDR3 is TGTGCCAGCGGTTCCCGGTCAGGGGTTACCACCTCTGGGGCCAACGTCCTGACTTTC.